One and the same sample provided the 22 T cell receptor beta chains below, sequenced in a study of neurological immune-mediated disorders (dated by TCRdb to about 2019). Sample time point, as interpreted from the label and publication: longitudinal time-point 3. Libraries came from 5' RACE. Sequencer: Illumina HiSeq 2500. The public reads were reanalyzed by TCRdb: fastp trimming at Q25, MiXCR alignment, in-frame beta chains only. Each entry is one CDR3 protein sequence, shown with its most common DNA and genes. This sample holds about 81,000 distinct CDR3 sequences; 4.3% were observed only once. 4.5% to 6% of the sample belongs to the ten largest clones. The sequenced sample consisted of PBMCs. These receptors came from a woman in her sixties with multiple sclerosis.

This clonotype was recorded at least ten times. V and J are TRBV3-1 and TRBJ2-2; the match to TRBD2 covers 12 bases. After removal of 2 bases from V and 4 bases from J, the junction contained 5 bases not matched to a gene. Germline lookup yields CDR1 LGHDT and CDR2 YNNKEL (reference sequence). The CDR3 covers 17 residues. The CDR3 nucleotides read TGTGCCAGCAGCCAACAGAGACTAGCGGGGGTCACCGGGGAGCTGTTTTTT. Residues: CASSQQRLAGVTGELFF. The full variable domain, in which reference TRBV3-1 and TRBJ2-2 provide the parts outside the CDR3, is DTAVSQTPKYLVTQMGNDKSIKCEQNLGHDTMYWYKQDSKKFLKIMFSYNNKELIINETVPNRFSPKSPDKAHLNLHINSLELGDSAVYFCASSQQRLAGVTGELFFGEGSRLTVL.

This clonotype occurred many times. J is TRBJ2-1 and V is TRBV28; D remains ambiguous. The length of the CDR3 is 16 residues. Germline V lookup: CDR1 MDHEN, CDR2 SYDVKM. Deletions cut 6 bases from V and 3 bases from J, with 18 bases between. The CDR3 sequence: CASSLPMGASYNEQFF. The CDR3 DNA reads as TGTGCCAGCAGCTTACCCATGGGCGCAAGCTACAATGAGCAGTTCTTC. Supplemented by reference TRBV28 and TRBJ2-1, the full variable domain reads DVKVTQSSRYLVKRTGEKVFLECVQDMDHENMFWYRQDPGLGLRLIYFSYDVKMKEKGDIPEGYSVSREKKERFSLILESASTNQTSMYLCASSLPMGASYNEQFFGPGTRLTVL.

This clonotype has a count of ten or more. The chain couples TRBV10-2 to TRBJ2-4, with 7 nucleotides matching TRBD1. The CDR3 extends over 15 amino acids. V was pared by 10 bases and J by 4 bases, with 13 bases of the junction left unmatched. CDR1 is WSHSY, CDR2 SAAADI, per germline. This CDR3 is CATLSTGLGKNIQYF. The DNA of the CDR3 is TGCGCCACCTTGTCGACAGGGCTGGGAAAAAACATTCAGTACTTC.

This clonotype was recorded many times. The CDR3 bases are TGTGCCACCAGCAGAGAAAGGGGGCTGAACACCGGGGAGCTGTTTTTT. Its protein product is CATSRERGLNTGELFF. This rearrangement joins TRBV15 to TRBJ2-2; 7 nucleotides match TRBD1. The CDR3 spans 16 residues. CDR1 is LNHNV, CDR2 YYDKDF, per germline (reference sequence). The V gene end was trimmed by 0 bases and the J gene end by 1 base; junction bases not matched to a gene: 2.

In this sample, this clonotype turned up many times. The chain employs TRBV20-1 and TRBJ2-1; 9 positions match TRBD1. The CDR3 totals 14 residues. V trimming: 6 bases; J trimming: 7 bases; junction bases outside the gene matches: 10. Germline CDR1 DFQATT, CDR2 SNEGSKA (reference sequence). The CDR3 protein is CSALGDRDENEQFF. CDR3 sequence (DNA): TGCAGTGCCCTTGGGGACAGGGATGAGAATGAGCAGTTCTTC.

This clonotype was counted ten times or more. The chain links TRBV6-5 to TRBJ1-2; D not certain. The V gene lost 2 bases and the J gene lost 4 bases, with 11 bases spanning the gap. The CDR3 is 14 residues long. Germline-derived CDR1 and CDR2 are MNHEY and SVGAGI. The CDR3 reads CASSYLGKGYGYTF. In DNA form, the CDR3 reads TGTGCCAGCAGTTACCTTGGAAAAGGCTATGGCTACACCTTC.

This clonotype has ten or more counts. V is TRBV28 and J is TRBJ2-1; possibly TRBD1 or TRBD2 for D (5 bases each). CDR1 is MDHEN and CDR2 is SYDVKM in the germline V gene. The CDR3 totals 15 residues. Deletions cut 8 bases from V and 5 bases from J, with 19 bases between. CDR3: CASPAPGPLDNEQFF. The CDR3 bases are TGTGCCAGCCCCGCCCCGGGACCCCTGGACAATGAGCAGTTCTTC.

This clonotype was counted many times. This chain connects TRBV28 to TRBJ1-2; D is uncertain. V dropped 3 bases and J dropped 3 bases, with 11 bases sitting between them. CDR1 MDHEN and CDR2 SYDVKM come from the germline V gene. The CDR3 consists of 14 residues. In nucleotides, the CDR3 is TGTGCCAGCAGTTTTACGGTCACTTACTATGGCTACACCTTC. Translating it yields CASSFTVTYYGYTF.

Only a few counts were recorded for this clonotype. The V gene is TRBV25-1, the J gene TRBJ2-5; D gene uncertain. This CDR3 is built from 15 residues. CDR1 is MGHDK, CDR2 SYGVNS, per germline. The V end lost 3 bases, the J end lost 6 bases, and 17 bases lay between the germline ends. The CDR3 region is CASSEEVGVVKTQYF. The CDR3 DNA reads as TGTGCCAGCAGTGAGGAAGTGGGCGTTGTGAAGACCCAGTACTTC.

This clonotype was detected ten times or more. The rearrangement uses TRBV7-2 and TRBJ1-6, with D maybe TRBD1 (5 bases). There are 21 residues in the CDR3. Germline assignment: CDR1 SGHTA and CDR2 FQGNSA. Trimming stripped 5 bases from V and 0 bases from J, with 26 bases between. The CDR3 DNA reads TGTGCCAGCAGCCTACACCCCGGGTGGGGGACTCAGAGCTCCTATAATTCACCCCTCCACTTT. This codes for CASSLHPGWGTQSSYNSPLHF.

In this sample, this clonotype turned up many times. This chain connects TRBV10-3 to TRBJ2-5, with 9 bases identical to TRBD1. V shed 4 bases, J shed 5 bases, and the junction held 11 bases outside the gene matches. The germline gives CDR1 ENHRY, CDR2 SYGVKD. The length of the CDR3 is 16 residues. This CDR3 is CAISGSARQGEETQYF. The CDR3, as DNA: TGTGCCATCAGTGGTAGCGCAAGACAGGGGGAGGAGACCCAGTACTTC.

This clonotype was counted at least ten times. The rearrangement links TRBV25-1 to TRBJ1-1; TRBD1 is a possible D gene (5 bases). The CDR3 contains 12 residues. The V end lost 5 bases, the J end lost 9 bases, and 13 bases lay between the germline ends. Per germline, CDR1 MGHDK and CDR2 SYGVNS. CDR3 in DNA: TGTGCCAGCAGTCCCCGGGGGGAGCAAGCTTTCTTT. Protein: CASSPRGEQAFF.

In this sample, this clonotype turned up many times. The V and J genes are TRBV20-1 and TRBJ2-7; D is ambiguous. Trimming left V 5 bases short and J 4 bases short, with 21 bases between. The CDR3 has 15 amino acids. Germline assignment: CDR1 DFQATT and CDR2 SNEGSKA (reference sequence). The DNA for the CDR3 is TGCAGTGCTCCCACCAGCGCGGCGGTGACGTACGAGCAGTACTTC. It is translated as CSAPTSAAVTYEQYF.

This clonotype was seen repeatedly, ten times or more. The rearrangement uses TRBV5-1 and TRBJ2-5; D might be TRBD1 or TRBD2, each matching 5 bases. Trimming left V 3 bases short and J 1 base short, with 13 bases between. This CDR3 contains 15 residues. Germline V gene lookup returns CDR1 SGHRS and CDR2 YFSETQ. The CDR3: CASSWENGAQETQYF. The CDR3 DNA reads TGCGCCAGCAGCTGGGAAAACGGGGCCCAAGAGACCCAGTACTTC.

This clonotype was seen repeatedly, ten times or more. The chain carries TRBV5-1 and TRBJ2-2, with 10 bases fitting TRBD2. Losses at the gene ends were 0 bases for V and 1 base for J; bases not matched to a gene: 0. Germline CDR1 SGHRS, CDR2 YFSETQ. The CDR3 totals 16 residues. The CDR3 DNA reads TGCGCCAGCAGCTTGGGACTAGCGGGGAACACCGGGGAGCTGTTTTTT. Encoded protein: CASSLGLAGNTGELFF.

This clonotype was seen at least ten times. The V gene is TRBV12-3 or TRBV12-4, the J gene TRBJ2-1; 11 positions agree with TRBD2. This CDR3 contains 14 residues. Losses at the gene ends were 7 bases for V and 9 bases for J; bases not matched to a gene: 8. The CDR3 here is CASNIAGGPGEQFF. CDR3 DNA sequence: TGTGCCAGCAATATAGCGGGGGGGCCGGGTGAGCAGTTCTTC.

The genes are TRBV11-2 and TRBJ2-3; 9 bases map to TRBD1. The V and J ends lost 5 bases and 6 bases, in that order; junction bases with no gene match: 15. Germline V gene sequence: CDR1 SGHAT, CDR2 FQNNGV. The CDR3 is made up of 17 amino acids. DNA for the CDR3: TGTGCCAGCAGCCAGGTGGACAGGGGACGCCTCCTGGATACGCAGTATTTT. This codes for CASSQVDRGRLLDTQYF.

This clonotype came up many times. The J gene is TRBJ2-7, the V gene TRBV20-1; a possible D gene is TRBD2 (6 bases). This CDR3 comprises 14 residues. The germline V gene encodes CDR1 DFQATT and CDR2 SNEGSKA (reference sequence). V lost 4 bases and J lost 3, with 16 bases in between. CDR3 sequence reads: CSATRGAGHYEQYF. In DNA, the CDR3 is TGCAGTGCTACCCGCGGGGCGGGGCACTACGAGCAGTACTTC.

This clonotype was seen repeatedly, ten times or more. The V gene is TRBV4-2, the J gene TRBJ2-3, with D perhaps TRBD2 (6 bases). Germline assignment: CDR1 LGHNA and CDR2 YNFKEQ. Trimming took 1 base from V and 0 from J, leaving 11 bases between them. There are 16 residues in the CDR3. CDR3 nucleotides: TGTGCCAGCAGCCAAGCCCCGACTAGTAGCACAGATACGCAGTATTTT. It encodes CASSQAPTSSTDTQYF.

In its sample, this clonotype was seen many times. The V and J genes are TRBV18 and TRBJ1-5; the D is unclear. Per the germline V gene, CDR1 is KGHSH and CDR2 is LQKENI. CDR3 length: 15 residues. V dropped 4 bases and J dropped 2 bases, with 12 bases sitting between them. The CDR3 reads CASSLGFGGNQPQHF. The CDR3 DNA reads TGTGCCAGCTCACTTGGTTTCGGTGGCAATCAGCCCCAGCATTTT. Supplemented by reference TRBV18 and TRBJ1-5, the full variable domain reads NAGVMQNPRHLVRRRGQEARLRCSPMKGHSHVYWYRQLPEEGLKFMVYLQKENIIDESGMPKERFSAEFPKEGPSILRIQQVVRGDSAAYFCASSLGFGGNQPQHFGDGTRLSIL.

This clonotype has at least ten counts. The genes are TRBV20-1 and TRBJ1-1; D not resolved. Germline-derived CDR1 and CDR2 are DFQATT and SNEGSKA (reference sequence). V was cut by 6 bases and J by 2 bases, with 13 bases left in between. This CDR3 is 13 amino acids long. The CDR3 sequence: CSADPRENTEAFF. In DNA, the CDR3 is TGCAGTGCAGATCCCCGGGAAAACACTGAAGCTTTCTTT.

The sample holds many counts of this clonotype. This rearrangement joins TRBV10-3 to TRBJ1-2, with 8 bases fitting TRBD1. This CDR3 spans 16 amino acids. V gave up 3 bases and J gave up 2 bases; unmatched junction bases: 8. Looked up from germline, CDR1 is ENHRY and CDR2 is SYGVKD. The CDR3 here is CAISDEDRAVNYGYTF. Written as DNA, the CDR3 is TGTGCCATCAGTGACGAGGACAGGGCCGTGAACTATGGCTACACCTTC.